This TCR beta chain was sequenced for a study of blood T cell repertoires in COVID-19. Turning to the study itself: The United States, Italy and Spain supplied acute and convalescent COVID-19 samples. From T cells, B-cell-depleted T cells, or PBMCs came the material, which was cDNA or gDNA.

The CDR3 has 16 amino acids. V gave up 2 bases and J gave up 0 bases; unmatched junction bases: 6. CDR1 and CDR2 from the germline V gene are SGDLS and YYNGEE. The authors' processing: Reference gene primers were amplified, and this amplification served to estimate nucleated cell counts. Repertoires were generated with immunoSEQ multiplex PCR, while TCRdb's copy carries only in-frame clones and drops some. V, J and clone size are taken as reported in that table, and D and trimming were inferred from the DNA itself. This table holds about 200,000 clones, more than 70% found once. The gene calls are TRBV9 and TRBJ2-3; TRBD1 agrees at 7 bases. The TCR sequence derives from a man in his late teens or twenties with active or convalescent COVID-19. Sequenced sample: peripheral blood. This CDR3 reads CASSVGTAASTDTQYF. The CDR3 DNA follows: TGTGCCAGCAGCGTCGGGACAGCGGCTAGCACAGATACGCAGTATTTT. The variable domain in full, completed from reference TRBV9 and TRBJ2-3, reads DSGVTQTPKHLITATGQRVTLRCSPRSGDLSVYWYQQSLDQGLQFLIQYYNGEERAKGNILERFSAQQFPDLHSELNLSSLELGDSALYFCASSVGTAASTDTQYFGPGTRLTVL.